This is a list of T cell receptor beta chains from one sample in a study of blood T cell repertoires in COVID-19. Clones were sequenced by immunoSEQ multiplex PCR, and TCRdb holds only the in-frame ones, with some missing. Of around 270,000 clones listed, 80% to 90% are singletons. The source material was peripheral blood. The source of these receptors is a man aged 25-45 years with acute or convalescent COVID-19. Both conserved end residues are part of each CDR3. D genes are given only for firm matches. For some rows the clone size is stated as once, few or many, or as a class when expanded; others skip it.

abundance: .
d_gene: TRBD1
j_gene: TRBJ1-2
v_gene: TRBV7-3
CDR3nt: TGTGCCAGCAGCTTAGGGACAGGCTATGGCTACACCTTC
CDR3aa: CASSLGTGYGYTF

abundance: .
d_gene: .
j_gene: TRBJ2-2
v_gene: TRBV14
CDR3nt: TGTGCCAGCAGCCGGGGGCCAAACACCGGGGAGCTGTTTTTT
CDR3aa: CASSRGPNTGELFF

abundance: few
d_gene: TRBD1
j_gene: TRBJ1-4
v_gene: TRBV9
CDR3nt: TGTGCCAGCAGCGTTTCGACAGGGACTAATGAAAAACTGTTTTTT
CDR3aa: CASSVSTGTNEKLFF

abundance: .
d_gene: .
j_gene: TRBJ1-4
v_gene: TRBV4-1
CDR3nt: TGCGCCAGCAGCCAAGATCGCAGGGCAGGCACTAATGAAAAACTGTTTTTT
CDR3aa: CASSQDRRAGTNEKLFF

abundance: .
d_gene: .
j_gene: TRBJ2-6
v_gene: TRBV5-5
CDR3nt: TGTGCCAGCAGCTTGGTCTACCGCTCTGGGGCCAACGTCCTGACTTTC
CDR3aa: CASSLVYRSGANVLTF

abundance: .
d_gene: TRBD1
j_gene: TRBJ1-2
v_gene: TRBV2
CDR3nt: TGTGCCAGGCGGGGACAGGGGTCGAACTATGGCTACACCTTC
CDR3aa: CARRGQGSNYGYTF

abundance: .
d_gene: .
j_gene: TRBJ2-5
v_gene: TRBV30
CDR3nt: TGTGCCTGGAACCGGGACTGGAAAGAGACCCAGTACTTC
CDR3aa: CAWNRDWKETQYF

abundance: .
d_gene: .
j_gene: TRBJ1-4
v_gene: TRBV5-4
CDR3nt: TGTGCCAGCAGCTCAGACAGACGGAATGAAAAACTGTTTTTT
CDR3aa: CASSSDRRNEKLFF

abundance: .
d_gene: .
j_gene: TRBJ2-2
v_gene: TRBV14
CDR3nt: TGTGCCAGCAGCCAAGTAGCTCGTCGGGGGGAGCTGTTTTTT
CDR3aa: CASSQVARRGELFF

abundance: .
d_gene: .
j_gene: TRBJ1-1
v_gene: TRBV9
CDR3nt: TGTGCCAGCAGCGCACCAGAGGGTGTCTCCACTGAAGCTTTCTTT
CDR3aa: CASSAPEGVSTEAFF

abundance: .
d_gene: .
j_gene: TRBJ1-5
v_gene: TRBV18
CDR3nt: TGTGCCAGCACCAGTCAGGGTACAGGCAATCAGCCCCAGCATTTT
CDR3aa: CASTSQGTGNQPQHF

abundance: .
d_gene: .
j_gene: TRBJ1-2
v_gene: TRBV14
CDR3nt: TGTGCCAGCAGCCCTATGGACAGTATCTATGGCTACACCTTC
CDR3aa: CASSPMDSIYGYTF

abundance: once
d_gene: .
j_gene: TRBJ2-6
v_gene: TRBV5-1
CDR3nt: TGCGCCAGCAGCACAATCTCTGGGGCCAACGTCCTGACTTTC
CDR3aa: CASSTISGANVLTF

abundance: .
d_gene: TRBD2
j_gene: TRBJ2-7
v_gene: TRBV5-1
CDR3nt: TGCGCCAGCACTCTAGCGGGAGTAGGCTACGAGCAGTACTTC
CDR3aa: CASTLAGVGYEQYF

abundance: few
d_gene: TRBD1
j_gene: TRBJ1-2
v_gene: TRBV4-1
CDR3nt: TGCGCCAGCAGCCAAGCGGGGACTCTAGGACAGGGGGCCCGATATGGCTACACCTTC
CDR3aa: CASSQAGTLGQGARYGYTF

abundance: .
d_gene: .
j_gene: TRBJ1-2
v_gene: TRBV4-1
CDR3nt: TGCGCCAGCAGCCTGGGAAGAGAGGCGGGAGGCTACACCTTC
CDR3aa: CASSLGREAGGYTF

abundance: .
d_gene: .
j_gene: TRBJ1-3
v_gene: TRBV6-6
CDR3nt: TGTGCCAGCAGTTCCTTCTCGGTCCCTGGAAACACCATATATTTT
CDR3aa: CASSSFSVPGNTIYF

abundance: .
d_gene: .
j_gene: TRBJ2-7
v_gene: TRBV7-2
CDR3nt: TGTGCCAGCACCCTAACAGCGGTCGGGTCCTACGAGCAGTACTTC
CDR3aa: CASTLTAVGSYEQYF

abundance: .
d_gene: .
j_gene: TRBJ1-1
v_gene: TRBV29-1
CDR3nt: TGCAGCGTCGAATCGCCACAGGGGAACACTGAAGCTTTCTTT
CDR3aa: CSVESPQGNTEAFF

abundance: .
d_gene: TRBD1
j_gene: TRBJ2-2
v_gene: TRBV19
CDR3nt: TGTGCCAGTAGTAGGGGACAGACCACCGGGGAGCTGTTTTTT
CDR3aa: CASSRGQTTGELFF

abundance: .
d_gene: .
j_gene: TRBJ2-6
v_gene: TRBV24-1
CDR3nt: TGTGCCACCAGTGATCCCGTCCGCGGAGGGGCCAACGTCCTGACTTTC
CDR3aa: CATSDPVRGGANVLTF

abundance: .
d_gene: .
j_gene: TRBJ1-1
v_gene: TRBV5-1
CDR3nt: TGCGCCAGCAGCTTGTATGTGGCCTCAGACACTGAAGCTTTCTTT
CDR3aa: CASSLYVASDTEAFF

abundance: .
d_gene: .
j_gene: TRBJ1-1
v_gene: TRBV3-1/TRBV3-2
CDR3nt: TGTGCCAGCAGCCAATCAAGGTCAGGGGCTGAAGCTTTCTTT
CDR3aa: CASSQSRSGAEAFF

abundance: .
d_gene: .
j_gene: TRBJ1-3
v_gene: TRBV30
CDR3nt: TGTGCCTGGGCCCAGGGCTCTGGAAACACCATATATTTT
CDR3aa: CAWAQGSGNTIYF

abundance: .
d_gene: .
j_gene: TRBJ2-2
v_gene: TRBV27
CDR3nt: TGTGCCAGCAGCCTGGGGCCAACCGGGGAGCTGTTTTTT
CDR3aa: CASSLGPTGELFF

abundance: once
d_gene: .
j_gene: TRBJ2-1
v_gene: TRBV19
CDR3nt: TGTGCCAGTAGTCCGGACAGCTACAATGAGCAGTTCTTC
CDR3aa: CASSPDSYNEQFF

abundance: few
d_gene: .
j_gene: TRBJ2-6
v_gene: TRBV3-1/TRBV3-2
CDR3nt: TGTGCCAGCAGCCGAGGTCACAGGGCGTCTGGGGCCAACGTCCTGACTTTC
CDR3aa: CASSRGHRASGANVLTF

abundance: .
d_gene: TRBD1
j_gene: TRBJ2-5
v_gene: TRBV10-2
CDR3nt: TGCGCCAGCACTCACGACAGGGAACAAGAGACCCAGTACTTC
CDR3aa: CASTHDREQETQYF

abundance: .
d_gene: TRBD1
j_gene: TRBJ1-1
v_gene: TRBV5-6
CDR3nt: TGTGCCAGCATATCACAGGGGGCGCCAGGAGCTTTCTTT
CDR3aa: CASISQGAPGAFF

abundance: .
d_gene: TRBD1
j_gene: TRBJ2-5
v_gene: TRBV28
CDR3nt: TGTGCCAGCAGTTGGGACAGGGGGGTACAAGAGACCCAGTACTTC
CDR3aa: CASSWDRGVQETQYF

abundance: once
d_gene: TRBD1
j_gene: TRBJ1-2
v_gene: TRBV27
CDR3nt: TGTGCCAGCAGTTATCGACAGGGACCCTTAAATGGCTACACCTTC
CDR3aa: CASSYRQGPLNGYTF

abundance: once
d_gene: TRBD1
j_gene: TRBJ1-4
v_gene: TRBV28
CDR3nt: TGTGCCAGCAGCTCACAGGGGTCCGCAACTAATGAAAAACTGTTTTTT
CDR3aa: CASSSQGSATNEKLFF

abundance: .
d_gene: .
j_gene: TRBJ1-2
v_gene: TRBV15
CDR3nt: TGTGCCACCAGCAGAGATTCGGCGGGAAACTATGGCTACACCTTC
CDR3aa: CATSRDSAGNYGYTF

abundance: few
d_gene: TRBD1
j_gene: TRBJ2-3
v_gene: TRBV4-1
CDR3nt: TGCGCCAGCAGCGTAACCGGGACAGGAGACTCAGATACGCAGTATTTT
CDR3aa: CASSVTGTGDSDTQYF

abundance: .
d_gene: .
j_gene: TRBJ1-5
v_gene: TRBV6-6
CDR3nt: TGTGCCAGCAGTTTAAAGGAGAAGTATCAGCCCCAGCATTTT
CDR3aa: CASSLKEKYQPQHF

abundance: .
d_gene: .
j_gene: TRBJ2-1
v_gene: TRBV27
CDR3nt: TGTGCCAGCAGTTTAAAGAGAGGGTATTTGGCTAGCCGATACAATGAGCAGTTCTTC
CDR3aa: CASSLKRGYLASRYNEQFF

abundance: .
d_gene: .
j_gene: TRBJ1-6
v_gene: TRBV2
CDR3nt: TGTGCCAGCAGTGATTTGGAGAATTCACCCCTCCACTTT
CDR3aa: CASSDLENSPLHF

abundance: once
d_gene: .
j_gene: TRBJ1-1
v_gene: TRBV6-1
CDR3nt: TGTGCCAGCAACTCGGTGGAGGGAAACACTGAAGCTTTCTTT
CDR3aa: CASNSVEGNTEAFF

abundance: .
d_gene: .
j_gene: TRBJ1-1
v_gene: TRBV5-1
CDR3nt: TGCGCCAGCAGTTACAGGGAGAACACTGAAGCTTTCTTT
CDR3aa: CASSYRENTEAFF

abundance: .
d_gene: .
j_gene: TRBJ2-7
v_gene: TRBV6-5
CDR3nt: TGTGCCAGCGGAGCGGACTACTACGAGCAGTACTTC
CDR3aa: CASGADYYEQYF

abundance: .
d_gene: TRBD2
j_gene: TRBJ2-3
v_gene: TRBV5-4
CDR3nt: TGTGCCAGCAGCTTGTCGACTAGCGGGTTTTCCACAGATACGCAGTATTTT
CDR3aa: CASSLSTSGFSTDTQYF

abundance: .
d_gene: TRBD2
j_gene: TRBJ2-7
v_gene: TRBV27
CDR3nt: TGTGCCAGCAGTCAAACTAGCGGGAGACGCTTTTACGAGCAGTACTTC
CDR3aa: CASSQTSGRRFYEQYF

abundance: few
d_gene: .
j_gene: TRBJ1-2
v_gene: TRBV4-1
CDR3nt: TGCGCCAGCAGCCAAGTGTCAGGGGAAGCGAGGGGCTACACCTTC
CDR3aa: CASSQVSGEARGYTF

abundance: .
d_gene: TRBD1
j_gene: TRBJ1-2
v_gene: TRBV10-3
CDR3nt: TGTGCCATCAGTGCCCAGGACAGGAACGACTATGGCTACACCTTC
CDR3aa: CAISAQDRNDYGYTF

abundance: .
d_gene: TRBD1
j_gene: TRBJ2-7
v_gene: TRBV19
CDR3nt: TGTGCCAGCCGGGGGCGGACAGGGGTCCACGAGCAGTACTTC
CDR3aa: CASRGRTGVHEQYF

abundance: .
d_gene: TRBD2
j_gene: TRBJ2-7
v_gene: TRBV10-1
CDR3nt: TGCGCCAGTTCAACAGCGGGAGCTGGAGAGCAGTACTTC
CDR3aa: CASSTAGAGEQYF

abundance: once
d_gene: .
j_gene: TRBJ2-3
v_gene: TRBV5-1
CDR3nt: TGCGCCAGCACCAGAGACAGGTCCACAGATACGCAGTATTTT
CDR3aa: CASTRDRSTDTQYF

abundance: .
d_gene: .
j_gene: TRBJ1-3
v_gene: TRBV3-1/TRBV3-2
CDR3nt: TGTGCCAGCAGCCACCTAAGCTCTGGAAACACCATATATTTT
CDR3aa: CASSHLSSGNTIYF

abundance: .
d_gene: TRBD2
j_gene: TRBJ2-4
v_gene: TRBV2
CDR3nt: TGTGCCAGCAGTGTCAGTCGGGGGGGCAAAAACATTCAGTACTTC
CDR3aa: CASSVSRGGKNIQYF